The rows below give T cell receptor beta chains drawn from one sample of a study of OX40 agonist ivuxolimab in advanced cancers. Only in-frame clones appear in the TCRdb table, and some are missing; sequencing was by immunoSEQ multiplex PCR. The repertoire holds some 54,000 clones, with 84% as singletons. The material sequenced was CD4+ or CD8+ T cells sorted from blood, taken in a trial of the OX40 agonist ivuxolimab. The receptors stem from an adult with an advanced solid tumor such as melanoma, head and neck, liver or kidney cancer. Both conserved end residues are part of each CDR3. The order of the fields is D gene, V gene, J gene, clone size, CDR3 DNA, CDR3 protein. A D gene is named only where the DNA matches it firmly. Only part of the rows carry a size: once, few, many, or a class if the clone is expanded.

>NA|TRBV9|TRBJ2-6|NA
TGTGCCAGCGGACGACGTGGTGGAGGGGATGGGGCCAACGTCCTGACTTTC
CASGRRGGGDGANVLTF
>TRBD1|TRBV28|TRBJ1-5|NA
TGTGCCAGCAGTTCACCGTCCGGGACAGGGAGTCGTCAGCCCCAGCATTTT
CASSSPSGTGSRQPQHF
>NA|TRBV6-1|TRBJ1-5|NA
TGTGCCAGCCAAAAGGAGGGACAACCGAATCAGCCCCAGCATTTT
CASQKEGQPNQPQHF
>NA|TRBV6-6|TRBJ2-5|NA
TGTGCCAGCTCCGGGGCCCAAGAGACCCAGTACTTC
CASSGAQETQYF
>NA|TRBV6-1|TRBJ1-3|NA
TGTGCCAGCAGGCTCCCAGGGGAAGGAAACACCATATATTTT
CASRLPGEGNTIYF
>TRBD1|TRBV7-2|TRBJ2-1|few
TGTGCCAGCAGCTTGGACAGGGGAAACTCCTACAATGAGCAGTTCTTC
CASSLDRGNSYNEQFF
>TRBD2|TRBV10-1|TRBJ2-1|NA
TGCGCCAGCAGTGGATCCAGGGGACTAGCGGGACGCAGCTCCTACAATGAGCAGTTCTTC
CASSGSRGLAGRSSYNEQFF
>NA|TRBV4-3|TRBJ1-1|NA
TGCGCCAGCAGCCAAGATCCGGGCCAAAACACTGAAGCTTTCTTT
CASSQDPGQNTEAFF
>NA|TRBV7-9|TRBJ1-5|NA
TGTGCCAGCAGCGGCTCACCATCCGCCGGTTTCAATCAGCCCCAGCATTTT
CASSGSPSAGFNQPQHF
>TRBD2|TRBV7-9|TRBJ2-5|NA
TGTGCCAGCAGCCTACTAGCGGGAGAACAGGAGACCCAGTACTTC
CASSLLAGEQETQYF
>TRBD1|TRBV7-2|TRBJ2-3|NA
TGTGCCAGCAGCCCACAGGGGACAGATACGCAGTATTTT
CASSPQGTDTQYF
>NA|TRBV5-4|TRBJ2-7|NA
TGTGCCAGCAGCTTGGGAAGCTCCTACGAGCAGTACTTC
CASSLGSSYEQYF
>TRBD1|TRBV5-1|TRBJ1-5|NA
TGCGCCAGCAGCTTGAGGGGGGACAGCCATCAGCCCCAGCATTTT
CASSLRGDSHQPQHF
>TRBD2|TRBV6-1|TRBJ2-1|NA
TGTGCCAGCAGTGAATGGGGGGGGTTTTACAATGAGCAGTTCTTC
CASSEWGGFYNEQFF
>TRBD1|TRBV29-1|TRBJ2-6|NA
TGCAGCGCCGGGACAGCTGGGGCCAACGTCCTGACTTTC
CSAGTAGANVLTF
>TRBD2|TRBV18|TRBJ2-7|NA
TGTGCCAGCTCACCAATAGGCGGGACTAGCGGGAGATTCTACGAGCAGTACTTC
CASSPIGGTSGRFYEQYF
>NA|TRBV28|TRBJ2-1|NA
TGTGCCAGCAGAACCCTATCGCCCGGGTATGAGCAGTTCTTC
CASRTLSPGYEQFF
>TRBD2|TRBV2|TRBJ2-3|few
TGTGCCAGCAGCACCATTAGCGGGGGCCCTAGCACAGATACGCAGTATTTT
CASSTISGGPSTDTQYF
>NA|TRBV6-5|TRBJ1-1|NA
TGTGCCAGCAGTCCTAGTACAGGCGTGAACACTGAAGCTTTCTTT
CASSPSTGVNTEAFF
>NA|TRBV28|TRBJ2-7|NA
TGTGCCAGCAGTTTAGGCGGCAGATCCTACGAGCAGTACTTC
CASSLGGRSYEQYF
>NA|TRBV14|TRBJ2-1|NA
TGTGCCAGCAGCTCACGAGTGGCGGTAAGCTCCTACAATGAGCAGTTCTTC
CASSSRVAVSSYNEQFF
>TRBD2|TRBV15|TRBJ2-3|NA
TGTGCCACCAGCAGAGCGGGAGGTAGCACAGATACGCAGTATTTT
CATSRAGGSTDTQYF
>TRBD2|TRBV9|TRBJ2-7|NA
TGTGCCAGCAGCGTAGGGGGCGGGAGATCTTACGAGCAGTACTTC
CASSVGGGRSYEQYF
>NA|TRBV7-3|TRBJ1-2|NA
TGTGCCAGCAGCTTGGCAGGGAGAGCGGGCTATGGCTACACCTTC
CASSLAGRAGYGYTF
>NA|TRBV7-3|TRBJ2-3|NA
TGTGCCAGCAGCTTACTTGGCGGGAGCACAGATACGCAGTATTTT
CASSLLGGSTDTQYF
>TRBD2|TRBV7-8|TRBJ2-7|NA
TGTGCCAGCAGCTTAGTTCGCGGGAGCTCCTACGAGCAGTACTTC
CASSLVRGSSYEQYF
>NA|TRBV5-1|TRBJ2-1|NA
TGCGCCAGCAGCTTGCCTAGCGACTCCTACAATGAGCAGTTCTTC
CASSLPSDSYNEQFF
>NA|TRBV5-1|TRBJ1-1|NA
TGCGCCAGCAGGACCGACGGGGGCCAGAACACTGAAGCTTTCTTT
CASRTDGGQNTEAFF
>NA|TRBV5-5|TRBJ1-1|NA
TGTGCCAGCAGCTTTACAGCGAACACTGAAGCTTTCTTT
CASSFTANTEAFF
>TRBD2|TRBV7-3|TRBJ2-1|once
TGTGCCAGCAGCTTAGAAGTAGGTGCTAGCGGGAGGGGGAATGAGCAGTTCTTC
CASSLEVGASGRGNEQFF
>TRBD2|TRBV7-2|TRBJ2-1|once
TGTGCCAGCAGCTTAATGGCGGGAGGGTACAATGAGCAGTTCTTC
CASSLMAGGYNEQFF
>NA|TRBV6-1|TRBJ1-5|NA
TGTGCCAGCAGTGTTAACAGCGCGCGGGGTCCCCAGCATTTT
CASSVNSARGPQHF
>TRBD2|TRBV19|TRBJ2-1|once
TGTGCCAGTAGTAGTTCTAGCGGCTCCTACAATGAGCAGTTCTTC
CASSSSSGSYNEQFF
>TRBD1|TRBV28|TRBJ2-5|NA
TGTGCCAGCAGTCGTCCAGGGGGTAGTGAGACCCAGTACTTC
CASSRPGGSETQYF
>TRBD2|TRBV15|TRBJ2-1|NA
TGTGCCACCAGCAGGAAGACTAGCGGCTCCTACAATGAGCAGTTCTTC
CATSRKTSGSYNEQFF